Listed below are T cell receptor beta chains from one sample, sequenced in a study of OX40 agonist ivuxolimab in advanced cancers. Libraries were prepared by immunoSEQ multiplex PCR; TCRdb keeps only in-frame clonotypes and omits some of them. Of about 55,000 clones in the sample, roughly 86% were seen once. This material consisted of CD4+ or CD8+ T cells sorted from blood, taken in a trial of the OX40 agonist ivuxolimab. The receptor set was obtained from an adult with an advanced solid tumor such as melanoma, head and neck, liver or kidney cancer. The CDR3 runs from the conserved cysteine through the conserved F or W. Each record gives: J gene, V gene, D gene, clone size, CDR3 DNA, CDR3 protein. The D gene is left open where the match is weak. Only some rows state a clone size, as once, few, many or a class for expanded clones.

j_call: TRBJ1-1; v_call: TRBV5-6; d_call: NA; clone_size: NA; cdr3_nt: TGTGCCAGCAGCCTGGGCCCCTTTCCTACGAACACTGAAGCTTTCTTT; cdr3_aa: CASSLGPFPTNTEAFF
j_call: TRBJ2-1; v_call: TRBV30; d_call: NA; clone_size: NA; cdr3_nt: TGTGCCTGGAGTGTCCTGGCTGACAATGAGCAGTTCTTC; cdr3_aa: CAWSVLADNEQFF
j_call: TRBJ1-1; v_call: TRBV5-1; d_call: TRBD1; clone_size: NA; cdr3_nt: TGCGCCAGCAGGCGAGACTTTCAGGGGGACACTGAAGCTTTCTTT; cdr3_aa: CASRRDFQGDTEAFF
j_call: TRBJ2-2; v_call: TRBV28; d_call: NA; clone_size: NA; cdr3_nt: TGTGCCAGCAGGGTACAGGGTTTCACCGGGGAGCTGTTTTTT; cdr3_aa: CASRVQGFTGELFF
j_call: TRBJ2-7; v_call: TRBV7-8; d_call: NA; clone_size: NA; cdr3_nt: TGTGCCAGCAGCCTAGAGGACAGCTCCTACGAGCAGTACTTC; cdr3_aa: CASSLEDSSYEQYF
j_call: TRBJ2-2; v_call: TRBV6-5; d_call: NA; clone_size: once; cdr3_nt: TGTGCCAGCAGTAGGGACTTTTCTACCGGGGAGCTGTTTTTT; cdr3_aa: CASSRDFSTGELFF
j_call: TRBJ1-4; v_call: TRBV14; d_call: NA; clone_size: NA; cdr3_nt: TGTGCCAGCAGCCAAGTTGCCGGTTCTGGACTTGAACTGTTTTTT; cdr3_aa: CASSQVAGSGLELFF
j_call: TRBJ2-7; v_call: TRBV5-4; d_call: NA; clone_size: NA; cdr3_nt: TGTGCCAGCAGCCAAGCCTGGGGGACCTACGAGCAGTACTTC; cdr3_aa: CASSQAWGTYEQYF
j_call: TRBJ2-3; v_call: TRBV29-1; d_call: NA; clone_size: NA; cdr3_nt: TGCAGCGCTAGGGTAGCGGGCACAGATACGCAGTATTTT; cdr3_aa: CSARVAGTDTQYF
j_call: TRBJ2-1; v_call: TRBV9; d_call: TRBD2; clone_size: NA; cdr3_nt: TGTGCCAGCAGCGTAATAGCGGGAGGAAACAATGAGCAGTTCTTC; cdr3_aa: CASSVIAGGNNEQFF
j_call: TRBJ2-5; v_call: TRBV5-4; d_call: TRBD1; clone_size: NA; cdr3_nt: TGTGCCAGCAGCTTGGAGGGACAGCACGTTCAAGAGACCCAGTACTTC; cdr3_aa: CASSLEGQHVQETQYF
j_call: TRBJ2-5; v_call: TRBV21-1; d_call: NA; clone_size: NA; cdr3_nt: TGTGCCAGCAACTCACGGGGGCCTGCCGTAACCGGGACCCCAGAGAAAGAGACCCAGTACTTC; cdr3_aa: CASNSRGPAVTGTPEKETQYF
j_call: TRBJ2-7; v_call: TRBV5-1; d_call: NA; clone_size: few; cdr3_nt: TGCGCCAGCAGCTTGGGAATTGGGGCAGATGCCTACGAGCAGTACTTC; cdr3_aa: CASSLGIGADAYEQYF
j_call: TRBJ2-1; v_call: TRBV4-2; d_call: NA; clone_size: NA; cdr3_nt: TGTGCCAGCAGCCAGACAGCCTACAATGAGCAGTTCTTC; cdr3_aa: CASSQTAYNEQFF
j_call: TRBJ1-2; v_call: TRBV2; d_call: NA; clone_size: NA; cdr3_nt: TGTGCCAGCATTATTTTACTCGGATCCTATGGCTACACCTTC; cdr3_aa: CASIILLGSYGYTF
j_call: TRBJ2-7; v_call: TRBV27; d_call: TRBD1; clone_size: NA; cdr3_nt: TGTGCCCCACCGGAGGGACAGGGGGCGTGCGAGCAGTACTTC; cdr3_aa: CAPPEGQGACEQYF
j_call: TRBJ2-5; v_call: TRBV6-5; d_call: NA; clone_size: NA; cdr3_nt: TGTGCCAGCAGCCCGGGTCAGACCCAGTACTTC; cdr3_aa: CASSPGQTQYF
j_call: TRBJ1-4; v_call: TRBV4-1; d_call: NA; clone_size: NA; cdr3_nt: TGCGCCAGCAGCCGCCCAGGTGCAACTAATGAAAAACTGTTTTTT; cdr3_aa: CASSRPGATNEKLFF
j_call: TRBJ1-1; v_call: TRBV5-5; d_call: NA; clone_size: NA; cdr3_nt: TGTGCCAGCAGCCAGACCCCTGGCACTGAAGCTTTCTTT; cdr3_aa: CASSQTPGTEAFF
j_call: TRBJ2-1; v_call: TRBV7-9; d_call: NA; clone_size: NA; cdr3_nt: TGTGCCAGCAGCTACTCCGGCTCCTACAATGAGCAGTTCTTC; cdr3_aa: CASSYSGSYNEQFF
j_call: TRBJ2-7; v_call: TRBV7-9; d_call: NA; clone_size: NA; cdr3_nt: TGTGCCAGCAGCTTGGATCCATCTACCTTCTACGAGCAGTACTTC; cdr3_aa: CASSLDPSTFYEQYF
j_call: TRBJ2-5; v_call: TRBV5-1; d_call: NA; clone_size: NA; cdr3_nt: TGCGCCAGCAGCTTTGGAGAAAGCCAAGAGACCCAGTACTTC; cdr3_aa: CASSFGESQETQYF
j_call: TRBJ1-1; v_call: TRBV7-8; d_call: NA; clone_size: NA; cdr3_nt: TGTGCCAGCAGCCCCCGACTCCCAGGCAGACCCATGAACACTGAAGCTTTCTTT; cdr3_aa: CASSPRLPGRPMNTEAFF
j_call: TRBJ1-1; v_call: TRBV28; d_call: NA; clone_size: NA; cdr3_nt: TGTGCCAGCAGTCGCCCCATGAACACTGAAGCTTTCTTT; cdr3_aa: CASSRPMNTEAFF
j_call: TRBJ2-3; v_call: TRBV7-2; d_call: NA; clone_size: NA; cdr3_nt: TGTGCCAGCAGCTTACAGGGCTCAGATACGCAGTATTTT; cdr3_aa: CASSLQGSDTQYF
j_call: TRBJ2-7; v_call: TRBV28; d_call: NA; clone_size: NA; cdr3_nt: TGTGCCAGCAGTTCATTCGTGGGCTACGAGCAGTACTTC; cdr3_aa: CASSSFVGYEQYF
j_call: TRBJ1-5; v_call: TRBV6-5; d_call: NA; clone_size: NA; cdr3_nt: TGTGCCAGCAGTTATGGCGGTGGGAATCAGCCCCAGCATTTT; cdr3_aa: CASSYGGGNQPQHF
j_call: TRBJ2-5; v_call: TRBV7-2; d_call: NA; clone_size: once; cdr3_nt: TGTGCCAGCAGCATACCCCCGAGACGGGAGACCCAGTACTTC; cdr3_aa: CASSIPPRRETQYF
j_call: TRBJ2-7; v_call: TRBV5-1; d_call: NA; clone_size: NA; cdr3_nt: TGCGCCAGCAGCTTGGAGTCGGTGCCGGCCTACGAGCAGTACTTC; cdr3_aa: CASSLESVPAYEQYF
j_call: TRBJ2-3; v_call: TRBV27; d_call: TRBD2; clone_size: NA; cdr3_nt: TGTGCCAGCAGTTCACCCTCGGGACTAGCGCTCACAGATACGCAGTATTTT; cdr3_aa: CASSSPSGLALTDTQYF
j_call: TRBJ2-7; v_call: TRBV7-2; d_call: TRBD1; clone_size: NA; cdr3_nt: TGTGCCAGCAGCTTAACAGGGGGTAGCTACGAGCAGTACTTC; cdr3_aa: CASSLTGGSYEQYF
j_call: TRBJ1-2; v_call: TRBV7-8; d_call: NA; clone_size: NA; cdr3_nt: TGTGCCGCGGTGAGGCAACGGACCTCTAACTATGGCTACACCTTC; cdr3_aa: CAAVRQRTSNYGYTF
j_call: TRBJ1-1; v_call: TRBV6-4; d_call: NA; clone_size: NA; cdr3_nt: TGTGCCAGCAGGAAAATTGGGGGTCGGACTGAAGCTTTCTTT; cdr3_aa: CASRKIGGRTEAFF
j_call: TRBJ2-7; v_call: TRBV28; d_call: NA; clone_size: NA; cdr3_nt: TGTGCCAGCACACCTTGGCGGGGTCGCGGCGAGCAGTACTTC; cdr3_aa: CASTPWRGRGEQYF